The table lists the clone carrying this T cell receptor (beta chain) with a count of one. Here immunoSEQ multiplex PCR was the method, and the copy in TCRdb shows in-frame clones only, minus some. The sample yields 600,000 to 900,000 clones, 75% to 90% seen once. This entry comes from a study of shared T cell receptors in the human thymus. CDR1 is SGHDT and CDR2 is YYEEEE in the germline V gene. The junction had 6 bases not matched to a gene; V was cut back by 0 bases and J by 7 bases. The length of the CDR3 is 14 residues. These sequences were also reported in another study, on human thymus T cells. That publication notes: Finnish infants who were healthy and having corrective surgery for congenital heart defects made up the donors. Thymus tissue was removed during corrective cardiac surgery. Use of V and J genes seemed skewed within the thymic and blood repertoires. Reports from related research described highly overlapping thymic repertoires among unrelated individuals.

The TCR comes from a girl in the first two years of life with a congenital heart defect. The V and J genes are TRBV5-6 and TRBJ1-2, with 7 bases that match TRBD1. Sequenced input: thymocytes. The CDR3 loop is CASSLGQGYGGYTF. CDR3 in DNA: TGTGCCAGCAGCTTGGGACAGGGATATGGTGGCTACACCTTC.